This T cell receptor beta chain was recovered during a study of T cells in Graves' hyperthyroidism and ophthalmopathy. Germline V CDR1 and CDR2: MGHDK, SYGVNS. The CDR3 extends over 15 amino acids. J lost 6 bases, V lost 4 bases, and 6 bases had no gene match. It was uncontrolled infection, other autoimmune disease, pregnancy or lactation that excluded patients. Based on clinical symptoms, serum thyroxine and TRAb, thyroid ultrasound and orbital computed tomography, diagnoses were reached. This clonotype has more than one count but fewer than ten. TCR beta CDR3 regions were amplified from RNA. The study used the HTBI primer set for a first-round RT-PCR of the TCR CDR3. TCRdb processed the multiplex PCR reads anew with MiXCR; each CDR3 protein has one entry. The table shows hundreds of thousands of distinct CDR3 sequences, with around 21% occurring only once.

This TCR was recovered from a man aged 30-40 years with Graves' ophthalmopathy. Sequencing was done on a sample of blood. J is TRBJ2-1 and V is TRBV25-1; 10 positions match TRBD1. DNA for the CDR3: TGTGCCAGCAGTGGCCGGGACAGGGGAGGCAATGAGCAGTTCTTC. It is translated as CASSGRDRGGNEQFF.